A selection of T cell receptor beta chains follows, all from one sample in a study of T cells in localized non-small cell lung cancer. Some clones are missing from TCRdb's copy, which holds only in-frame ones; the method was immunoSEQ multiplex PCR. The data show around 90,000 clones, with around three quarters seen just once and 15% to 20% held by the top ten. The source was PBMCs, collected before any cancer treatment. These receptors all stem from a man aged 40-75 years with stage II squamous cell lung carcinoma. Both conserved end residues are part of each CDR3. D genes are given only for firm matches. Rows may omit the clone size; those that give it use once, few, many or a size class.

d_call	cdr3_length	v_call	clone_size	j_call	cdr3_aa	cdr3_nt
.	12	TRBV28	.	TRBJ1-4	CASTVQGRELFF	TGTGCCAGCACCGTGCAGGGGCGGGAACTGTTTTTT
.	15	TRBV5-1	.	TRBJ1-2	CASSFRDTYNYGYTF	TGCGCCAGCAGCTTCCGGGACACCTATAACTATGGCTACACCTTC
TRBD2	15	TRBV11-2	.	TRBJ2-7	CASSSSGGAWYEQYF	TGTGCCAGCAGCTCTAGCGGGGGCGCGTGGTACGAGCAGTACTTC
.	14	TRBV7-3	.	TRBJ1-1	CASSPGIANTEAFF	TGTGCCAGCAGCCCCGGGATCGCGAACACTGAAGCTTTCTTT
.	14	TRBV7-2	.	TRBJ2-6	CASSPLGGANVLTF	TGTGCCAGCAGCCCATTAGGTGGGGCCAACGTCCTGACTTTC
.	15	TRBV7-7	once	TRBJ2-5	CASSFSVGGQETQYF	TGTGCTAGCAGCTTTAGTGTTGGGGGCCAAGAGACCCAGTACTTC
TRBD1	14	TRBV28	.	TRBJ1-4	CASGRDRGLEKLFF	TGTGCCAGCGGCCGGGACAGGGGGCTTGAAAAACTGTTTTTT
.	12	TRBV19	.	TRBJ1-2	CASSTGGVGYTF	TGTGCCAGTAGTACAGGAGGGGTAGGCTACACCTTC
.	16	TRBV7-6	.	TRBJ1-3	CASSLPGRNSGNTIYF	TGTGCCAGCAGCCTCCCGGGCAGGAACTCTGGAAACACCATATATTTT
.	14	TRBV7-9	.	TRBJ1-5	CATQLGGSNQPQHF	TGTGCCACCCAGCTTGGCGGGAGCAATCAGCCCCAGCATTTT
.	17	TRBV7-9	many	TRBJ1-2	CASSFIHRDGGPYGYTF	TGTGCCAGCAGCTTTATACACCGGGACGGAGGGCCCTATGGCTACACCTTC
.	12	TRBV29-1	.	TRBJ1-2	CSVEKGAWGYTF	TGCAGCGTTGAGAAGGGCGCGTGGGGCTACACCTTC
.	17	TRBV7-9	.	TRBJ1-1	CASSFFRVKIVGTEAFF	TGTGCCAGCAGCTTTTTCCGGGTCAAGATTGTAGGCACTGAAGCTTTCTTT
TRBD1	15	TRBV7-8	many	TRBJ1-3	CASSANRGSGNTIYF	TGTGCCAGCAGCGCCAACAGGGGCAGTGGGAACACCATATATTTT
.	13	TRBV14	once	TRBJ2-2	CASSQDQVGELFF	TGTGCCAGCAGCCAAGATCAGGTCGGGGAGCTGTTTTTT
.	15	TRBV19	.	TRBJ1-6	CASRDGTRDNSPLHF	TGTGCCAGTAGGGATGGGACACGGGATAATTCACCCCTCCACTTT
TRBD2	15	TRBV7-2	.	TRBJ2-1	CASSLGLAGGNEQFF	TGTGCCAGCAGCTTAGGACTAGCGGGAGGGAATGAGCAGTTCTTC
TRBD1	15	TRBV7-9	.	TRBJ2-3	CASSFGDRSTDTQYF	TGTGCCAGCAGCTTTGGGGACAGAAGCACAGATACGCAGTATTTT
.	14	TRBV5-4	.	TRBJ2-7	CASSLGGSTEWQYF	TGTGCCAGCAGCTTGGGGGGATCCACGGAATGGCAGTACTTC
.	14	TRBV4-1	once	TRBJ1-5	CASSHGQSNQPQHF	TGCGCCAGCAGCCATGGACAGTCCAATCAGCCCCAGCATTTT
.	14	TRBV7-6	.	TRBJ1-1	CASREMEMNTEAFF	TGTGCCAGCAGAGAAATGGAGATGAACACTGAAGCTTTCTTT
TRBD1	14	TRBV9	.	TRBJ1-2	CATSDPGQGAGYTF	TGTGCCACCAGTGACCCGGGACAGGGGGCAGGCTACACCTTC
TRBD2	16	TRBV5-6	.	TRBJ2-1	CASSSRLAGARGEQFF	TGTGCCAGCAGTTCTAGACTAGCGGGAGCCCGTGGGGAGCAGTTCTTC
.	15	TRBV7-6	.	TRBJ2-1	CASSLEAQLYNEQFF	TGTGCCAGCAGCTTAGAGGCACAGCTATACAATGAGCAGTTCTTC
.	14	TRBV28	once	TRBJ2-2	CASSFGTIAGELFF	TGTGCCAGCAGTTTCGGGACAATCGCCGGGGAGCTGTTTTTT
.	14	TRBV19	once	TRBJ2-1	CASSIDGPYNEQFF	TGTGCCAGTAGTATAGATGGGCCCTACAATGAGCAGTTCTTC
TRBD1	14	TRBV10-3	.	TRBJ1-3	CAINTGTGRDTIYF	TGTGCCATCAACACCGGGACAGGGAGGGACACCATATATTTT
.	16	TRBV4-1	.	TRBJ2-3	CASSQEDYTSTDTQYF	TGCGCCAGCAGCCAAGAGGACTATACTAGCACAGATACGCAGTATTTT
TRBD1	13	TRBV29-1	many	TRBJ1-1	CSVSRDRNTEAFF	TGCAGCGTTTCCCGGGACAGGAACACTGAAGCTTTCTTT
TRBD2	17	TRBV6-1	.	TRBJ2-1	CASSERTSGTFWNEQFF	TGTGCCAGCAGTGAAAGGACTAGCGGGACCTTTTGGAATGAGCAGTTCTTC
TRBD2	16	TRBV19	.	TRBJ2-1	CAVRPSGRGSYNEQFF	TGTGCCGTTCGGCCTAGCGGGAGGGGCTCCTACAATGAGCAGTTCTTC
.	11	TRBV2	.	TRBJ1-2	CASNFIYGYTF	TGTGCCAGCAACTTTATCTATGGCTACACCTTC
.	13	TRBV15	.	TRBJ2-7	CATGRMGTYEQYF	TGTGCCACCGGGAGGATGGGGACCTACGAGCAGTACTTC
.	13	TRBV4-1	.	TRBJ1-1	CASSQEGSGEAFF	TGCGCCAGCAGCCAAGAGGGGTCGGGTGAAGCTTTCTTT
.	15	TRBV4-1	.	TRBJ2-5	CASSRPVIGQETQYF	TGCGCCAGCAGCCGGCCGGTCATAGGCCAAGAGACCCAGTACTTC
TRBD1	15	TRBV5-1	once	TRBJ1-1	CASSLDRGVNTEAFF	TGCGCCAGCAGTTTGGACAGGGGCGTGAACACTGAAGCTTTCTTT
.	15	TRBV11-2	.	TRBJ2-2	CASSELARGTGELFF	TGTGCCAGCAGCGAATTAGCTAGGGGGACCGGGGAGCTGTTTTTT
.	14	TRBV19	.	TRBJ2-2	CASKKEGGTGELFF	TGTGCCAGTAAAAAGGAGGGAGGAACCGGGGAGCTGTTTTTT
TRBD1	16	TRBV7-3	few	TRBJ2-7	CASSPGQGRGPYEQYF	TGTGCCAGCAGCCCTGGACAGGGTAGAGGCCCATACGAGCAGTACTTC
.	14	TRBV4-1	.	TRBJ1-1	CASSQVRGNTEAFF	TGCGCCAGCAGCCAAGTCAGAGGGAACACTGAAGCTTTCTTT
.	16	TRBV19	.	TRBJ2-1	CASSITGRGSYNEQFF	TGTGCCAGTAGTATAACAGGACGGGGCTCCTACAATGAGCAGTTCTTC
.	12	TRBV5-1	once	TRBJ2-3	CASSLTAGTQYF	TGCGCCAGCAGCTTAACAGCGGGTACGCAGTATTTT
.	15	TRBV7-2	few	TRBJ2-1	CASSSPRGKGNEQFF	TGTGCCAGCAGCTCCCCTCGCGGGAAGGGCAATGAGCAGTTCTTC